This entry is about one T cell receptor (beta chain). No antigen is known for it. No quality values exist for individual bases; no much larger clone is one base distant. The sample originates from a study of cytomegalovirus exposure and HLA in healthy donors (dated by TCRdb to about 2017). The study in broad terms: An earlier analysis of more than 550 of the donors reported 250 to 300 Gb of sequence data and about 120 million unique TCR beta sequences obtained from about 180 million T cells. HLA typing included class I and class II loci at four-digit resolution. To predict cytomegalovirus infection status, the study combined high-throughput TCR immunosequencing, statistical association of individual TCRs with disease status, and machine learning. The study was designed to test whether signatures of past pathogen exposure could be identified by cataloging public T cell receptors. Alongside the repertoire data, information on donor age, sex, ethnicity and CMV serostatus was compiled. To decide whether each TCR beta V gene segment behaved as functional or pseudogenic, an earlier analysis of over 500 of the donors relied on high-throughput TCR beta sequencing. A later analysis re-examined previously published TCR beta repertoires from just over 650 donors and added high-resolution HLA genotyping to investigate patterns of TCR occurrence. Because of strong linkage in the cohort, roughly five DR-DQ haplotypes were treated as single units for association and clustering. Among roughly 400 genotyped donors of the cohort, an average of roughly 230,000 unique TCR beta nucleotide sequences was sequenced per donor, of which about 18% were non-productive. Every discovery cohort repertoire had been produced on one sequencing platform. In addition to the first cohort of 666 subjects, a separate validation cohort of some 120 different subjects was used. Of the roughly 400 genotyped donors, 80% to 90% were placed in the genetic ancestry cluster associated with self-reported Caucasian donors. The number of typed donors differed by locus: about 629-640 for A, B, C, DRB1 and DQB1; roughly 510 for DQA1; approximately 610 for DPA1; and some 430 for DPB1. A later genetic analysis took genome-wide SNP genotypes for about three fifths of the roughly 700 donors and used that subset as a discovery cohort. An early release that covered several hundred HLA-typed donors contained around 300 gigabases of sequencing data and roughly 84 million unique TCR sequences. Using immunosequencing, the study profiled T cell repertoires from about 620 subjects and related those repertoires to cytomegalovirus serostatus. In the later analysis, no new phenotypic data were used to find candidate immune exposures; instead, reliance was placed on TCR beta sequences and their occurrence across donors. General conclusions and limits of the study: Approximately 16 rarely observed V segments, including chromosome 9 orphons, were excluded from the earlier analysis of almost 600 of the donors because counts were too low. In an earlier analysis of roughly 560 of the donors, most TCR beta V segments were observed in productive rearrangements about 90% or about 30% of the time, broadly matching IMGT annotations. V-gene and J-gene trimming of TCR beta chains was associated with a missense DCLRE1C variant in a later genetic analysis, and the association was replicated in an independent cohort. Correlated functional status among segregating V segments might be attributable to linkage disequilibrium, but an unknown experimental factor could not be ruled out. The only immune exposure information available for the cohort was CMV serostatus. The presence/absence analyses assumed that sequencing depth was roughly uniform across donors, and that assumption may not be true. The classifier was reported to diagnose cytomegalovirus status with high specificity and sensitivity in both the original cohort and the validation cohort. Most TCR sequences were observed very rarely across donors, whereas some public TCRs were present in many individuals. A further reported finding was that TCR beta sequences accurately predicted the HLA-A and HLA-B alleles for most subjects in the first cohort. Specific HLA alleles were associated with 15,000 to 20,000 TCR beta sequences at a false discovery rate of 0.05 in a later analysis. Because HLA typing was unavailable for some donors at each locus, only the typed subset was used in association tests. A later analysis reported that several top co-occurrence clusters appeared linked to parvovirus B19, influenza, CMV and Epstein-Barr virus. Compared with equally common non-associated chains, HLA-associated TCR beta chains in a later analysis were more clonally expanded and had lower generation probabilities. The cohort was sequenced for TCR beta chains only, and without alpha or paired-chain data the features that could be detected were limited. The authors suggested that the approach could potentially be extended to other disease states and immunological phenotypes. A later genetic analysis reported fewer N-insertions in productive TCRs among donors in an Asian-associated ancestry cluster than the roughly 620-donor mean. The 87-base-pair reads could not distinguish some IMGT-functional V segments, including TRBV6-2 and TRBV6-3, so those segments were excluded. When HLA alleles, especially DR and DQ, strongly co-occurred, TCR associations were difficult to assign to individual alleles. A group of highly shared sequence variants was considered likely to be a technical artifact of the sequencing pipeline. In the study, some 160 TCR beta chains were listed as associated with cytomegalovirus. A later analysis found that most CMV-associated TCR beta chains appeared HLA-restricted, with HLA associations seemingly driven largely by CMV exposure. According to a later analysis, TCR association rates differed among HLA loci, with DRB1 alleles showing the most associated TCRs and HLA-C alleles showing the fewest. A few of the identified cytomegalovirus-associated TCR beta chains were confirmed in vitro to be specific for cytomegalovirus antigens.

The cohort comprised fewer than 700 healthy bone marrow donors. At the time of sampling, all cohort members were nominally healthy, though unrecorded immune exposures were likely present. The donor was CMV seropositive and was included in the group of some 290 seropositive cohort members. Each donor provided a peripheral blood sample, and peripheral blood mononuclear cells were used for TCR beta sequencing. The Qiagen DNeasy Blood Extraction Kit was used to extract genomic DNA from the blood cell samples. The CDR3 covers 14 residues, taking in both the cysteine and the phenylalanine. CDR3 DNA is the only sequence kept; it has 42 bases, read in frame from the first base. The V end loses 6 bases and the J end loses 4 bases, and a stretch of 15 bases separates them. CDR1 and CDR2 were assigned from the germline V gene (reference sequence) as LNHDA and SQIVND. Libraries were prepared through the immunoSEQ multiplex PCR assay. For the multiplex PCR, a mixture combining 60 forward primers for TCR Vbeta segments and 13 reverse primers for TCR Jbeta segments was used. Amplification of the CDR3 region of rearranged TCR beta genes was performed with a multiplex PCR assay on genomic DNA. On the Illumina HiSeq System, the amplified TCR beta libraries were sequenced as 87-base-pair reads. In the authors' own workflow: A later analysis tallied 75 million to 85 million unique TCR beta chains across the 640 or so repertoires, and about 10 million of those chains were shared by two or more donors. To remove PCR and sequencing errors, raw reads were error-corrected and collapsed into unique sequences using a nearest-neighbor algorithm that merged closely related sequences. CDR3 sequences were aligned to IMGT reference sequences to assign V, D and J gene segments. For a sequence to be retained, a match of at least six nucleotides was required to both a V gene segment and a J gene segment. Rearrangements were classified as productive when the CDR3 lacked stop codons and remained in frame with V and J, and all other rearrangements were classified as non-productive. Following IMGT convention, CDR3 was defined as the stretch from the second conserved V-encoded cysteine to the conserved J-encoded phenylalanine. Sequences without an unambiguous match to a single V gene segment were excluded from the earlier analysis of about 640 of the donors. An earlier analysis of approximately 590 of the donors classified V segments as functional when productive rearrangements were above 56.7% and as segregating when the standard deviation between donors was above 5%. A statistical classification framework was built for diagnosing cytomegalovirus status from the catalog of TCR beta chain sequences. A later analysis assigned V and J genes by comparing TCR nucleotide sequences with IMGT/GENE-DB human TR gene sequences. Using the TCRdist pipeline, a later analysis assigned CDR3 sequences along with most-parsimonious VDJ recombination scenarios. In a later analysis, every TCR beta chain was defined by the combination of its CDR3 amino acid sequence and its V-gene family, and reads without a unique V-gene family were dropped. A later analysis removed 500 to 650 highly shared, low-generation-probability nucleotide sequences to deal with suspected cross-contamination and a sequencing artifact. In a later analysis, a clonal expansion index for each public chain was calculated from normalized within-repertoire ranks of inferred template counts. Generation probabilities in a later analysis came from a VDJ recombination model fitted to out-of-frame rearrangements, and those results were checked against IGoR. In a later analysis, TCR-TCR, TCR-HLA and TCR-CMV co-occurrence was scored with hypergeometric tests, and a repertoire-size bias correction was applied to TCR pairs. False discovery rates were estimated in a later analysis by permuting HLA or CMV assignments 20 times. A later analysis grouped co-occurring TCRs with DBSCAN, adding TCRdist sequence similarity when clustering within HLA-allele-positive subsets. Co-occurrence clustering excluded repertoires with fewer than 30,000 or more than 120,000 public chains, plus five with anomalous nucleotide sharing. In its TCRdb copy, this immuneACCESS table keeps in-frame sequences only and misses some clones. Where compared with another copy, unresolved V genes explain less than half of these, and the others have no known cause. D and trimming come from the DNA, and the V and J calls and clone size come from that table. The table for this sample lists around 150,000 clones; around 79% of them were counted only once. The leading ten clones occupy about 6.5% of the sample.

In this chain, TRBV19 is recombined with TRBJ1-1, and TRBD1 may be the D gene, going by 5 matching bases. The receptor was isolated from a man aged 35-49 years in good health and CMV-seropositive. The sequencing input was PBMCs. The nucleotide sequence is TGTGCCAGTAGACTCGGGGGGTTAGGCACTGAAGCTTTCTTT. This codes for CASRLGGLGTEAFF.